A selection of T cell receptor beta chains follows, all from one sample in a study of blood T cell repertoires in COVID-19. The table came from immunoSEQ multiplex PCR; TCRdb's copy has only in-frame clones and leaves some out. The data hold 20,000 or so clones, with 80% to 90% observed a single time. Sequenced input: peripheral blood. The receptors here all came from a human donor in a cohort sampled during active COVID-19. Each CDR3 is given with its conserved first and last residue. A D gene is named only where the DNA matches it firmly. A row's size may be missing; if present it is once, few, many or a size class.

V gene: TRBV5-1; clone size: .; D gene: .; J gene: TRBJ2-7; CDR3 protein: CASSLGPMSSYEQYF; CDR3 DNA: TGCGCCAGCAGCTTGGGTCCGATGAGCTCCTACGAGCAGTACTTC
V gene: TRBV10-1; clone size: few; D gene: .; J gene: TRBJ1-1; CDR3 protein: CASSRGSTEAFF; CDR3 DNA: TGCGCCAGCAGTAGGGGAAGCACTGAAGCTTTCTTT
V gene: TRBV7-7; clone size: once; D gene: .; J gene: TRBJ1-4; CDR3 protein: CASSLGLGGTNEKLFF; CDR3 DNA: TGTGCTAGCAGCTTAGGACTGGGAGGCACTAATGAAAAACTGTTTTTT
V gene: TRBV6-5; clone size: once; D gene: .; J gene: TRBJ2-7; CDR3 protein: CASSSLYRAPYEQYF; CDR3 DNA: TGTGCCAGCAGTTCCTTGTACAGGGCCCCTTACGAGCAGTACTTC
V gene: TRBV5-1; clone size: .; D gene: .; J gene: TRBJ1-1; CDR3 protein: CASSLESGGRMNTEAFF; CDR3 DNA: TGCGCCAGCAGCTTGGAGTCGGGGGGGCGAATGAACACTGAAGCTTTCTTT
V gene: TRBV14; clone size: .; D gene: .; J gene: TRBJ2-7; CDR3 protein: CASSQEGAGPYEQYF; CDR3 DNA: TGTGCCAGCAGCCAAGAGGGGGCAGGCCCCTACGAGCAGTACTTC
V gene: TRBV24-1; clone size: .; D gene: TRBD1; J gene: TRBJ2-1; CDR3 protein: CATSDQTGGKGNEQFF; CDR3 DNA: TGTGCCACCAGTGACCAAACAGGGGGCAAAGGGAATGAGCAGTTCTTC
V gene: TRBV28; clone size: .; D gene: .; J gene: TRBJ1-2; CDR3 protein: CASSLGGVGYTF; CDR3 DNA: TGTGCCAGCAGTTTAGGAGGGGTCGGCTACACCTTC
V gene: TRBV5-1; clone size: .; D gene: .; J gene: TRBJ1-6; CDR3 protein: CASSPGSSNSYNSPLHF; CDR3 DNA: TGCGCCAGCAGCCCGGGATCTTCTAACTCCTATAATTCACCCCTCCACTTT
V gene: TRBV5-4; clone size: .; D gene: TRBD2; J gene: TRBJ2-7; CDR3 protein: CASSPGLAGLDEQYF; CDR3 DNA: TGTGCCAGCAGTCCGGGACTAGCGGGATTAGACGAGCAGTACTTC
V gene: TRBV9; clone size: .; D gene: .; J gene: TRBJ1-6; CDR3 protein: CASSVAGATDNSPLHF; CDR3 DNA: TGTGCCAGCAGCGTAGCAGGGGCGACAGATAATTCACCCCTCCACTTT
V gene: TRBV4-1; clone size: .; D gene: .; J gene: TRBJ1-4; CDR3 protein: CASSQDLRRSNEKLFF; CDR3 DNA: TGCGCCAGCAGCCAAGACTTGAGGAGATCTAATGAAAAACTGTTTTTT
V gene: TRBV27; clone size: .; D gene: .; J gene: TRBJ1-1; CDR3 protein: CASSLRGFGTEAFF; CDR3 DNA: TGTGCCAGCAGTTTACGAGGGTTTGGGACTGAAGCTTTCTTT
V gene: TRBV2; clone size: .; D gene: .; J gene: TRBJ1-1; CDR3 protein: CASSVSEGSAEAFF; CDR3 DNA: TGTGCCAGCAGTGTTTCAGAGGGATCGGCTGAAGCTTTCTTT
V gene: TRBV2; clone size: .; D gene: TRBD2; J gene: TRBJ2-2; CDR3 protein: CASRPGTSGNTGELFF; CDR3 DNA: TGTGCCAGTCGGCCCGGGACTAGCGGGAACACCGGGGAGCTGTTTTTT
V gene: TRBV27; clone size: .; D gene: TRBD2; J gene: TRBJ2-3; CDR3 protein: CASSLSILTSGSTDTQYF; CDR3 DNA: TGTGCCAGCAGTTTATCTATCCTAACTAGCGGGAGTACAGATACGCAGTATTTT
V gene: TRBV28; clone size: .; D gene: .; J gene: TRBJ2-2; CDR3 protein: CASSPIQGGVSGELFF; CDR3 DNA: TGTGCCAGCAGTCCCATACAGGGAGGGGTATCCGGGGAGCTGTTTTTT
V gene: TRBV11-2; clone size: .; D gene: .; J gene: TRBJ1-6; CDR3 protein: CASSLDRVGYGSGNSPLHF; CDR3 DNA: TGTGCCAGCAGCTTAGATCGAGTCGGGTACGGGTCCGGAAATTCACCCCTCCACTTT
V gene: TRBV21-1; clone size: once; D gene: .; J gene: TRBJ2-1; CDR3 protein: CASSKVRREQYNEQFF; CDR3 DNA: TGTGCCAGCAGCAAAGTTCGGCGGGAACAGTACAATGAGCAGTTCTTC
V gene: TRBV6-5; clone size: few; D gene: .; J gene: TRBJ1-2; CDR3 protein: CASKRRRGLNYGYTF; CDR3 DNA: TGTGCCAGCAAAAGACGGAGGGGCCTCAACTATGGCTACACCTTC
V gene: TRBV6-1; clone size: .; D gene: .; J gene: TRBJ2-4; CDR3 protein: CASSEAQGSGAKNIQYF; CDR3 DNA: TGTGCCAGCAGTGAAGCCCAGGGGTCGGGAGCCAAAAACATTCAGTACTTC
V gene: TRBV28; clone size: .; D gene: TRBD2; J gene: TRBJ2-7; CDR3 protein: CASRLAGASYEQYF; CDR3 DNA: TGTGCCAGCAGGTTAGCGGGAGCCTCCTACGAGCAGTACTTC
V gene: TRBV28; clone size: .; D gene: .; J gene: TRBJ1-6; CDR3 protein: CASSQETGNNSPLHF; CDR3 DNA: TGTGCCAGCAGTCAAGAAACAGGGAATAATTCACCCCTCCACTTT
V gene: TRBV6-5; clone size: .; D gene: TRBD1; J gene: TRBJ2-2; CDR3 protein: CASRRDSNTGELFF; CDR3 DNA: TGTGCCAGCAGAAGGGACAGCAACACCGGGGAGCTGTTTTTT
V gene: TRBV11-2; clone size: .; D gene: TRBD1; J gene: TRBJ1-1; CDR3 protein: CASSLFGTGGDEAFF; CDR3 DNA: TGTGCCAGCAGCTTATTCGGGACAGGGGGCGATGAAGCTTTCTTT
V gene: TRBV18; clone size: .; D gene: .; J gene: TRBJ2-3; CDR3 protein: CASSPERGHTDTQYF; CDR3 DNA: TGTGCCAGCTCACCAGAGCGGGGACACACAGATACGCAGTATTTT